Shown below are 25 T cell receptor beta chains from a single sample sequenced in a study of blood T cells in healthy people across ages. A sample-barcoded 5' primer and a J-beta primer mix were used in a second PCR of roughly 6 to 11 cycles. TCRdb re-derived calls from the 5' RACE reads in MiXCR, one entry per CDR3 protein. The data hold 1.5 million to 2 million distinct CDR3 sequences, with roughly 32% observed a single time. Source material: blood. These receptors were collected from a woman in her twenties or thirties in good health.

This clonotype appeared once. This chain links TRBV25-1 with TRBJ1-1; TRBD1 agrees at 9 bases. The CDR3 totals 18 residues. The germline CDR1 and CDR2 sequences are MGHDK and SYGVNS. Unmatched junction bases numbered 14, after V lost 5 bases and J lost 1 base. In DNA form, the CDR3 reads TGTGCCAGCAGTAAGTGGACAGGGGCAGGCCTACGGAACACTGAAGCTTTCTTT. Protein product: CASSKWTGAGLRNTEAFF.

This clonotype has a count of ten or more. This chain links TRBV4-1 with TRBJ2-7; TRBD2 aligns across 8 bases. Trimming removed 3 bases from V and 3 bases from J; junction bases left unmatched: 7. Germline CDR1 MGHRA, CDR2 YSYEKL. The CDR3 has 15 residues. CDR3 nucleotide sequence: TGCGCCAGCAGCCATTCGGCGGGGGGACTCTACGAGCAGTACTTC. This gives the protein CASSHSAGGLYEQYF.

With regard to this clonotype: At one of its ends the junction is not consistent with the germline gene, which may arise from a read error. V gene TRBV3-1 combines with J gene TRBJ2-1; D might be TRBD1 or TRBD2, each matching 6 bases. This CDR3 is 14 amino acids long. The germline V gene encodes CDR1 LGHDT and CDR2 YNNKEL (reference sequence). CDR3 protein: CVSSPRGPNNEQFF. The DNA for the CDR3 is TGTGTCAGCAGCCCCCGGGGGCCTAACAATGAGCAGTTCTTC.

The V call is TRBV12-3 or TRBV12-4, the J call TRBJ2-3; the D call may be TRBD1 or TRBD2 (5 bases each). This CDR3 region has 14 residues. V was clipped by 6 bases and J by 8 bases, with 18 bases between them. The CDR3 protein is CASSADRGAGTQYF. In DNA form, the CDR3 reads TGTGCCAGCAGCGCCGATCGAGGGGCCGGTACGCAGTATTTT.

The chain is built from TRBV18 and TRBJ1-4; 7 bases line up with TRBD1. Germline CDR1 and CDR2: KGHSH and LQKENI. The junction had 12 bases not matched to a gene; V was cut back by 1 base and J by 4 bases. This CDR3 contains 18 residues. CDR3 in DNA: TGTGCCAGCTCACCACAGAGAGTCAAGGGGGCAGTTAATGAAAAACTGTTTTTT. Protein product: CASSPQRVKGAVNEKLFF.

This clonotype was picked up many times. V usage is TRBV6-2 or TRBV6-3 and J usage is TRBJ1-5; D unresolved. Germline lookup yields CDR1 MNHEY and CDR2 SVGEGT. The CDR3 totals 11 residues. The V end was cut by 8 bases, the J end by 8 bases, with 10 bases between. CDR3 loop: CASGVRKPQHF. The CDR3 DNA is TGTGCCAGCGGGGTGAGAAAGCCCCAGCATTTT.

This clonotype occurred a few times. The J gene is TRBJ2-3, the V gene TRBV18; 9 nucleotides line up with TRBD2. This CDR3 contains 15 residues. In germline, CDR1 is KGHSH, CDR2 LQKENI. The J segment lost 4 bases and the V segment lost 4 bases, leaving 6 bases of the junction unmatched. Here the CDR3 reads CASSLLAGDADTQYF. In DNA, the CDR3 is TGTGCCAGCTCACTATTAGCGGGAGACGCAGATACGCAGTATTTT.

CDR3 loop: CASSLETGYRNEQFF. For the CDR3, the DNA is TGTGCCAGCAGCCTCGAGACAGGGTACCGAAATGAGCAGTTCTTC. V gene TRBV5-6 combines with J gene TRBJ2-1; 7 bases map to TRBD1. Per germline, CDR1 SGHDT and CDR2 YYEEEE. J gave up 7 bases and V 4 bases, and 11 bases lay outside the gene matches. This CDR3 region has 15 residues.

This chain uses TRBV5-1 with TRBJ2-7; TRBD1 might be the D (5 bases). Per germline, CDR1 SGHRS and CDR2 YFSETQ. V shed 0 bases and J shed 2 bases, with 15 bases lying between them. This CDR3 spans 16 amino acids. CDR3 in DNA: TGCGCCAGCAGCTTGGCCGTGGACAAGAGACCCTACGAGCAGTACTTC. It yields the protein CASSLAVDKRPYEQYF. Full variable domain (missing parts from reference TRBV5-1 and TRBJ2-7): KAGVTQTPRYLIKTRGQQVTLSCSPISGHRSVSWYQQTPGQGLQFLFEYFSETQRNKGNFPGRFSGRQFSNSRSEMNVSTLELGDSALYLCASSLAVDKRPYEQYFGPGTRLTVT.

This rearrangement joins TRBV29-1 to TRBJ2-3, with TRBD1 matching over 8 bases. Trimming took 6 bases from V and 4 from J; bases not matched to a gene: 9. Germline CDR1 is SQVTM and CDR2 is ANQGSEA. The CDR3 covers 14 residues. CDR3 DNA: TGCAGCGTCGTTGGGACAGGCCTCGCAGATACGCAGTATTTT. Protein: CSVVGTGLADTQYF.

This clonotype was observed once. The gene calls are TRBV20-1 and TRBJ2-1, with D possibly matching TRBD2 (5 bases). Germline CDR1 reads DFQATT; CDR2 reads SNEGSKA (reference sequence). CDR3 length equals 17 residues. Trimming took off 0 bases at V and 0 bases at J, with 15 bases between the two ends. CDR3 DNA sequence: TGCAGTGCTAGAGACCTCGGCCCTAGCAGCTCCTACAATGAGCAGTTCTTC. It is translated as CSARDLGPSSSYNEQFF.

The chain joins TRBV6-2 or TRBV6-3 to TRBJ1-2; tentative D call: TRBD1 (5 bases). CDR3 length equals 15 residues. Germline CDR1 reads MNHEY; CDR2 reads SVGEGT. The V end was cut by 5 bases, the J end by 4 bases, with 17 bases between. Here the CDR3 DNA reads TGTGCCAGCAGTACCGCCGCGAGGGGCATCTATGGCTACACCTTC. It yields the protein CASSTAARGIYGYTF.

The gene calls are TRBV20-1 and TRBJ2-1; 9 nucleotides agree with TRBD2. Unmatched junction bases numbered 10, after V lost 3 bases and J lost 7 bases. CDR3 length equals 15 residues. Germline values: CDR1 DFQATT, CDR2 SNEGSKA (reference sequence). Here the CDR3 reads CSASVSAGGNNEQFF. The CDR3 nucleotides are TGCAGTGCTAGCGTCTCAGCGGGGGGAAATAATGAGCAGTTCTTC.

The CDR3 bases are TGCAGTGCTAGAGCCGGGACGATCAATCAGCCCCAGCATTTT. Encoded protein: CSARAGTINQPQHF. The chain is built from TRBV20-1 and TRBJ1-5; possible D gene TRBD1, 5 bases. The CDR3 consists of 14 residues. V lost 1 base and J 3 bases, leaving 10 bases between the germline ends. The germline V gene has CDR1 DFQATT and CDR2 SNEGSKA (reference sequence).

The sample holds a few counts of this clonotype. This chain connects TRBV9 to TRBJ2-3, with D possibly matching TRBD1 (5 bases). The CDR3 consists of 15 residues. Germline lookup yields CDR1 SGDLS and CDR2 YYNGEE. Trimming took 0 bases from V and 5 from J, leaving 13 bases between them. The CDR3 here is CASSVEPGSLDTQYF. The CDR3 DNA reads TGTGCCAGCAGCGTAGAGCCAGGGTCCCTAGATACGCAGTATTTT.

This clonotype was counted a few times. The chain joins TRBV7-9 to TRBJ2-3; 8 nucleotides line up with TRBD2. J was trimmed by 3 bases and V by 4 bases; bases with no gene match: 6. The CDR3 contains 15 residues. Germline CDR1 SEHNR, CDR2 FQNEAQ (reference sequence). The CDR3 protein is CASSSGTRPTDTQYF. The CDR3 coding sequence is TGTGCCAGCAGCTCCGGGACTAGACCGACAGATACGCAGTATTTT.

This chain uses TRBV7-9 with TRBJ2-6; possibly TRBD2 for D (5 bases). The CDR3 is 17 residues long. The V gene lost 5 bases and the J gene lost 0 bases, with 14 bases spanning the gap. CDR1 is SEHNR and CDR2 is FQNEAQ in the germline V gene (reference sequence). As DNA, the CDR3 is TGTGCCAGCAGCCCCCTTCCGGGGAGCTCTGGGGCCAACGTCCTGACTTTC. Its protein is CASSPLPGSSGANVLTF.

The chain employs TRBV9 and TRBJ2-1; the D gene could be TRBD1 or TRBD2 (6 bases each). Per germline, CDR1 SGDLS and CDR2 YYNGEE. The CDR3 extends over 17 amino acids. Trimming took 3 bases from V and 3 from J, leaving 19 bases between them. The CDR3 spells CASSAETAEGGYNEQFF. CDR3 coding DNA: TGTGCCAGCAGCGCCGAAACGGCGGAGGGGGGCTACAATGAGCAGTTCTTC. Variable domain in full (rest from reference TRBV9 and TRBJ2-1): DSGVTQTPKHLITATGQRVTLRCSPRSGDLSVYWYQQSLDQGLQFLIQYYNGEERAKGNILERFSAQQFPDLHSELNLSSLELGDSALYFCASSAETAEGGYNEQFFGPGTRLTVL.

The chain joins TRBV7-9 to TRBJ2-7; D unresolved. CDR3 length: 13 residues. V dropped 5 bases and J dropped 3 bases, with 11 bases sitting between them. CDR1 is SEHNR, CDR2 FQNEAQ, per germline (reference sequence). CDR3 loop: CASSLYTNYEQYF. In DNA, the CDR3 is TGTGCCAGCAGCCTATACACCAACTACGAGCAGTACTTC.

The chain couples TRBV6-5 to TRBJ2-3; D is possibly TRBD1 or TRBD2 (5 bases each). Between the trimmed V and J ends, which lost 6 bases and 2 bases, there was a span of 9 bases. This CDR3 is 13 amino acids long. Germline-derived CDR1 and CDR2 are MNHEY and SVGAGI. The CDR3 DNA reads TGTGCCAGCAGGACTGGGACCACAGATACGCAGTATTTT. It codes for CASRTGTTDTQYF.

V gene TRBV4-2 combines with J gene TRBJ2-3, with unresolved D. The germline V gene encodes CDR1 LGHNA and CDR2 YNFKEQ. This CDR3 contains 16 residues. Between the trimmed V and J ends, which lost 0 bases and 6 bases, there was a span of 16 bases. The CDR3 DNA reads TGTGCCAGCAGCCAAGACTCCCTAGTGGTGTCGGATACGCAGTATTTT. It is translated as CASSQDSLVVSDTQYF.

This clonotype was recorded a few times. The V and J genes are TRBV20-1 and TRBJ2-1, with D hard to call. The CDR3 extends over 12 amino acids. Germline CDR1 and CDR2: DFQATT and SNEGSKA (reference sequence). V was pared by 3 bases and J by 4 bases, with 7 bases between. For the CDR3, the DNA is TGCAGTGCTAGTCCAGCATACAATGAGCAGTTCTTC. It translates to CSASPAYNEQFF.

The chain combines TRBV7-9 with TRBJ1-5; D gene unclear. CDR3 length: 14 amino acids. Germline CDR1 is SEHNR and CDR2 is FQNEAQ (reference sequence). V shed 3 bases and J shed 5 bases, with 11 bases lying between them. The CDR3 is CASSLSLGDQPQHF. In nucleotides, the CDR3 is TGTGCCAGCAGCTTGTCCTTAGGTGATCAGCCCCAGCATTTT.

This clonotype was seen a few times. The J gene is TRBJ2-1, the V gene TRBV20-1; TRBD1 aligns across 8 bases. The J segment lost 7 bases and the V segment lost 3 bases, leaving 8 bases of the junction unmatched. This CDR3 spans 14 amino acids. From germline, CDR1 is DFQATT and CDR2 SNEGSKA (reference sequence). For the CDR3, the DNA is TGCAGTGCTAGGTTCCGGCAGGGGGCAAATGAGCAGTTCTTC. This translates into CSARFRQGANEQFF.

This clonotype was seen only a few times. The rearrangement joins TRBV19 to TRBJ2-3; D unresolved. V was trimmed by 4 bases and J by 6 bases, leaving 5 bases between them. This CDR3 spans 11 amino acids. CDR1 LNHDA and CDR2 SQIVND come from the germline V gene (reference sequence). Here the CDR3 DNA reads TGTGCCAGTAGTAGAGTGGATACGCAGTATTTT. Encoded protein: CASSRVDTQYF.